Listed below are T cell receptor beta chains from one sample, sequenced in a study of brain T cells in children with intractable seizures. TCRdb keeps only in-frame clones here, not all; method: immunoSEQ multiplex PCR. The sample yields around 340,000 clones, 93% seen once. This specimen consisted of peripheral blood, obtained more than 4 months after surgery. The receptors come from a boy less than two years old with tuberous sclerosis and intractable seizures. CDR3s include the opening cysteine and the closing phenylalanine or tryptophan. The D gene is left open where the match is weak.

d_call j_call v_call cdr3_aa cdr3_nt
TRBD1 TRBJ1-4 TRBV19 CASRRTGLGEKLFF TGTGCCAGTAGACGGACAGGGTTGGGGGAAAAACTGTTTTTT
NA TRBJ2-7 TRBV7-8 CASSLAVVNSRGEQYF TGTGCCAGCAGCTTAGCGGTAGTTAACAGTAGGGGCGAGCAGTACTTC
NA TRBJ2-5 TRBV7-9 CASSLYSTYQETQYF TGTGCCAGCAGCTTGTATAGCACGTACCAAGAGACCCAGTACTTC
NA TRBJ2-5 TRBV12-5 CASGLVVLGHLSGQETQYF TGTGCTAGTGGTTTGGTAGTCCTGGGACACCTATCGGGACAAGAGACCCAGTACTTC
NA TRBJ1-2 TRBV27 CASSLSPTPGLYGYTF TGTGCCAGCAGTTTATCCCCCACCCCGGGGCTCTATGGCTACACCTTC
NA TRBJ2-7 TRBV11-2 CASSLDFYRASKDEQYF TGTGCCAGCAGCTTAGATTTTTACAGGGCGTCTAAGGACGAGCAGTACTTC
NA TRBJ1-6 TRBV7-9 CASSFGVNSPLHF TGTGCCAGCAGCTTCGGCGTCAATTCACCCCTCCACTTT
NA TRBJ1-1 TRBV27 CASSYRHYYTEAFF TGTGCCAGCAGTTACAGACACTATTACACTGAAGCTTTCTTT
NA TRBJ2-7 TRBV6-2/TRBV6-3 CASSLGARSHRYEQYF TGTGCCAGCAGTTTAGGGGCCCGGAGCCACCGGTACGAGCAGTACTTC
TRBD2 TRBJ2-7 TRBV30 CAWSVDSGAPYEQYF TGTGCCTGGAGTGTAGATAGCGGGGCCCCCTACGAGCAGTACTTC
NA TRBJ1-2 TRBV6-6 CASSRDRTYGYTF TGTGCCAGCAGCCGAGACAGAACTTATGGCTACACCTTC
NA TRBJ1-4 TRBV9 CASSSNSGKKLFF TGTGCCAGCAGCAGCAACTCAGGGAAAAAACTGTTTTTT